Listed below are T cell receptor beta chains from one sample, sequenced in a study of cytomegalovirus exposure and HLA in healthy donors. Measured with immunoSEQ multiplex PCR; TCRdb has only the in-frame clones, and not every one. The sample includes just under 75,000 clones, over 90% seen only once; the top ten take around 3.5%. The sequencing sample was made of PBMCs. All receptors derive from a woman aged 18-35 years in good health and CMV-seropositive. Each CDR3 is given with its conserved first and last residue.

v_gene	j_gene	CDR3aa
TRBV27	TRBJ1-6	CASSLFLNSPLHF
TRBV11-2	TRBJ1-2	CASSLDLSGGYGYTF
TRBV5-1	TRBJ2-6	CASSLFGSRQGSSGANVLTF
TRBV7-2	TRBJ1-2	CASSLRGNYGYTF
TRBV5-8	TRBJ1-5	CASSLGSRGYRNQPQHF
TRBV4-1	TRBJ1-2	CASSQDRGYTF
TRBV7-8	TRBJ2-7	CASSTRGQGRYEQYF
TRBV27	TRBJ1-1	CASSFTQISGGTEAFF
TRBV7-9	TRBJ2-3	CASSFSGGGTTDTQYF
TRBV4-1	TRBJ2-7	CASSQDERESSYEQYF
TRBV5-4	TRBJ2-7	CASSPGLRNDEQYF
TRBV30	TRBJ2-7	CAWSVAVAGGHEQYF
TRBV29-1	TRBJ1-1	CAGRGLLGSTEAFF
TRBV28	TRBJ2-3	CASSNLGGSDTQYF
TRBV6-5	TRBJ1-4	CASSYSGAEKLFF
TRBV30	TRBJ2-3	CAWSASPTSSGRVADTQYF
TRBV13	TRBJ2-7	CASSLTAEQYF
TRBV18	TRBJ1-3	CASSPLQQGSSGNTIYF
TRBV2	TRBJ2-5	CASSRIRDSHLGQYF